The clone carrying this TCR beta chain was recorded many times. These data are taken from a study of neurological immune-mediated disorders. At the level of the study: Multiple sclerosis patients numbered 34, of whom around 31 were relapsing-remitting and 3 secondary progressive.

TCRdb re-derived calls from the 5' RACE reads in MiXCR, one entry per CDR3 protein. This repertoire shows under 45,000 distinct CDR3 sequences, roughly 3.8% found once; its top ten account for approximately 2.2%. The V gene lost 6 bases and the J gene lost 5 bases, with 13 bases spanning the gap. Germline V gene sequence: CDR1 MNHEY, CDR2 SMNVEV (reference sequence). The CDR3 is made up of 13 amino acids. Sequenced sample: PBMCs. The rearrangement joins TRBV27 to TRBJ2-5; D ambiguous. This TCR derives from a man between 25 and 39 years old with multiple sclerosis. This chain's CDR3 is CASSVAVGETQYF. The CDR3 nucleotides read TGTGCCAGCAGCGTAGCTGTGGGGGAGACCCAGTACTTC.